The clone carrying this T cell receptor (beta chain) was seen more than once but under ten times. Original handling: Cell counts per sample came from amplifying reference gene primers. TCRdb's copy holds only in-frame clones and misses some; the assay was immunoSEQ multiplex PCR. V and J calls and clone size are copied from that table; D and trimming were computed from the DNA. The sample includes 300,000 or so clones, over 70% of them seen just once. Germline CDR1 is SEHNR and CDR2 is FQNEAQ (reference sequence). Trimming took 5 bases from V and 4 from J, leaving 19 bases between them. CDR3 length equals 16 residues. The data belong to a study of blood T cell repertoires in COVID-19. Study overall: COVID-19 samples from acute and convalescent phases originated in the United States, Italy and Spain. Sources were T cells, B-cell-depleted T cells, or PBMCs; the material itself was cDNA or gDNA.

Sequencing was carried out using peripheral blood. The V gene is TRBV7-9, the J gene TRBJ2-3, with a possible D match to TRBD2 (6 bases). The receptor's source is a woman in her forties or fifties with acute or convalescent COVID-19. The CDR3 protein is CASSDKEAGRPDTQYF. CDR3 nucleotide sequence: TGTGCCAGCAGCGATAAGGAGGCGGGGAGGCCAGATACGCAGTATTTT.